This is a list of T cell receptor beta chains from one sample in a study of blood T cell repertoires in COVID-19. Using immunoSEQ multiplex PCR, the repertoire was profiled, and TCRdb retains in-frame clones only, with some absent. The sample lists some 300,000 clones, approximately 86% occurring once. The specimen was peripheral blood. The receptors were gathered from a man aged 70 or older with acute or convalescent COVID-19. Each CDR3 is given with its conserved first and last residue. A D gene is named only where the DNA matches it firmly. Clone size is not always given. Where it is, it says once, few, many or a class for expanded clones.

v_call: TRBV28
clone_size: once
d_call: TRBD1
j_call: TRBJ1-5
cdr3_aa: CASSKTGGQPQHF
cdr3_nt: TGTGCCAGCAGTAAGACAGGGGGGCAGCCCCAGCATTTT

v_call: TRBV19
clone_size: NA
d_call: NA
j_call: TRBJ2-1
cdr3_aa: CASSNRLHNEQFF
cdr3_nt: TGTGCCAGTAGTAATAGACTCCACAATGAGCAGTTCTTC

v_call: TRBV7-3
clone_size: NA
d_call: NA
j_call: TRBJ2-1
cdr3_aa: CASSSNRDEQFF
cdr3_nt: TGTGCCAGCAGCTCAAACCGGGATGAGCAGTTCTTC

v_call: TRBV19
clone_size: NA
d_call: TRBD2
j_call: TRBJ2-3
cdr3_aa: CATRLAGHTDTQYF
cdr3_nt: TGTGCCACGCGACTAGCGGGCCACACAGATACGCAGTATTTT

v_call: TRBV12-3/TRBV12-4
clone_size: NA
d_call: NA
j_call: TRBJ1-3
cdr3_aa: CASSFISGNTIYF
cdr3_nt: TGTGCCAGCAGTTTCATCTCTGGAAACACCATATATTTT

v_call: TRBV5-6
clone_size: NA
d_call: NA
j_call: TRBJ1-2
cdr3_aa: CASSHDRQYGYTF
cdr3_nt: TGTGCCAGCAGCCACGACAGGCAATATGGCTACACCTTC

v_call: TRBV6-2/TRBV6-3
clone_size: NA
d_call: TRBD2
j_call: TRBJ2-7
cdr3_aa: CASSYAQGSGTRGYEQYF
cdr3_nt: TGTGCCAGCAGTTACGCGCAGGGTAGCGGGACCCGGGGCTACGAGCAGTACTTC

v_call: TRBV4-3
clone_size: NA
d_call: NA
j_call: TRBJ2-1
cdr3_aa: CASSQVQGYNEQFF
cdr3_nt: TGCGCCAGCAGCCAAGTGCAGGGTTACAATGAGCAGTTCTTC

v_call: TRBV6-5
clone_size: NA
d_call: TRBD1
j_call: TRBJ2-5
cdr3_aa: CASSYLDRGQGAQYF
cdr3_nt: TGTGCCAGCAGTTACTTGGACAGGGGGCAAGGGGCCCAGTACTTC

v_call: TRBV6-5
clone_size: NA
d_call: NA
j_call: TRBJ1-1
cdr3_aa: CASSSRGLTEAFF
cdr3_nt: TGTGCCAGCAGTTCCCGCGGGCTCACTGAAGCTTTCTTT

v_call: TRBV7-7
clone_size: NA
d_call: TRBD1
j_call: TRBJ2-2
cdr3_aa: CASSLGTGNTGELFF
cdr3_nt: TGTGCCAGCAGCTTGGGGACAGGGAACACCGGGGAGCTGTTTTTT

v_call: TRBV19
clone_size: NA
d_call: NA
j_call: TRBJ1-6
cdr3_aa: CASSAGQYNSPLHF
cdr3_nt: TGTGCCAGTAGTGCCGGACAGTATAATTCACCCCTCCACTTT

v_call: TRBV21-1
clone_size: NA
d_call: NA
j_call: TRBJ2-5
cdr3_aa: CASSKGSVARDRETQYF
cdr3_nt: TGTGCCAGCAGCAAAGGGTCGGTAGCCAGGGATCGAGAGACCCAGTACTTC

v_call: TRBV4-1
clone_size: NA
d_call: TRBD1
j_call: TRBJ2-5
cdr3_aa: CASSQSIVTGGQETQYF
cdr3_nt: TGCGCCAGCAGCCAATCGATCGTGACAGGGGGGCAAGAGACCCAGTACTTC

v_call: TRBV7-2
clone_size: few
d_call: TRBD1
j_call: TRBJ1-2
cdr3_aa: CASSSTGALGYGYTF
cdr3_nt: TGTGCCAGCAGCTCTACAGGGGCCTTGGGCTATGGCTACACCTTC

v_call: TRBV5-5
clone_size: NA
d_call: NA
j_call: TRBJ1-2
cdr3_aa: CASSPLPGNGYTF
cdr3_nt: TGTGCCAGCAGCCCGCTCCCGGGGAATGGCTACACCTTC

v_call: TRBV4-3
clone_size: NA
d_call: NA
j_call: TRBJ2-7
cdr3_aa: CASSVVGGEQYF
cdr3_nt: TGCGCCAGCAGCGTCGTAGGAGGCGAGCAGTACTTC

v_call: TRBV28
clone_size: NA
d_call: NA
j_call: TRBJ1-1
cdr3_aa: CASFPSSRVLMNTEAFF
cdr3_nt: TGTGCCAGCTTTCCAAGCTCTCGGGTCCTCATGAACACTGAAGCTTTCTTT

v_call: TRBV28
clone_size: NA
d_call: NA
j_call: TRBJ2-5
cdr3_aa: CASSPGSRGQETQYF
cdr3_nt: TGTGCCAGCAGCCCAGGTAGCAGAGGGCAAGAGACCCAGTACTTC

v_call: TRBV7-8
clone_size: once
d_call: TRBD2
j_call: TRBJ2-1
cdr3_aa: CASSSPRGVSYNEQFF
cdr3_nt: TGTGCCAGCAGCTCCCCCCGGGGGGTCTCCTACAATGAGCAGTTCTTC

v_call: TRBV14
clone_size: NA
d_call: TRBD1
j_call: TRBJ1-2
cdr3_aa: CASSQITGAQGYTF
cdr3_nt: TGTGCCAGCAGTCAAATCACAGGGGCGCAGGGCTACACCTTC

v_call: TRBV28
clone_size: NA
d_call: NA
j_call: TRBJ1-5
cdr3_aa: CASHSGGSSNQPQHF
cdr3_nt: TGTGCCAGCCACTCGGGGGGATCCAGCAATCAGCCCCAGCATTTT

v_call: TRBV19
clone_size: NA
d_call: NA
j_call: TRBJ1-5
cdr3_aa: CASSRPGTPSNQPQHF
cdr3_nt: TGTGCCAGTAGTAGGCCAGGGACACCAAGCAATCAGCCCCAGCATTTT

v_call: TRBV30
clone_size: NA
d_call: TRBD2
j_call: TRBJ2-7
cdr3_aa: CAWSVRGGPSYEQYF
cdr3_nt: TGTGCCTGGAGTGTACGGGGGGGGCCCTCCTACGAGCAGTACTTC

v_call: TRBV10-2
clone_size: few
d_call: TRBD2
j_call: TRBJ2-2
cdr3_aa: CASSGLAGGTGELFF
cdr3_nt: TGCGCCAGCAGTGGGCTAGCGGGAGGCACCGGGGAGCTGTTTTTT

v_call: TRBV11-2
clone_size: many
d_call: NA
j_call: TRBJ2-7
cdr3_aa: CASSLDSSYEQYF
cdr3_nt: TGTGCCAGCAGCTTAGACAGCTCCTACGAGCAGTACTTC

v_call: TRBV29-1
clone_size: NA
d_call: TRBD2
j_call: TRBJ2-1
cdr3_aa: CSVGRLAGSYNEQFF
cdr3_nt: TGCAGCGTTGGGAGACTAGCGGGAAGCTACAATGAGCAGTTCTTC

v_call: TRBV11-1
clone_size: NA
d_call: TRBD2
j_call: TRBJ2-1
cdr3_aa: CASSFQTSGGFF
cdr3_nt: TGTGCCAGCAGTTTCCAGACTAGCGGCGGGTTCTTC

v_call: TRBV18
clone_size: NA
d_call: NA
j_call: TRBJ1-6
cdr3_aa: CASSQTQNSPLHF
cdr3_nt: TGTGCCAGCTCACAGACTCAGAATTCACCCCTCCACTTT

v_call: TRBV3-1/TRBV3-2
clone_size: few
d_call: NA
j_call: TRBJ1-2
cdr3_aa: CASSQVNSGNGYTF
cdr3_nt: TGTGCCAGCAGCCAAGTCAATTCGGGGAATGGCTACACCTTC

v_call: TRBV4-3
clone_size: NA
d_call: TRBD1
j_call: TRBJ1-4
cdr3_aa: CASSQGWTGENEKLFF
cdr3_nt: TGCGCCAGCAGCCAAGGTTGGACAGGGGAAAATGAAAAACTGTTTTTT

v_call: TRBV7-2
clone_size: NA
d_call: TRBD2
j_call: TRBJ2-7
cdr3_aa: CASSPRLAGGPTVEEQYF
cdr3_nt: TGTGCCAGCAGCCCCCGACTAGCGGGAGGGCCGACGGTGGAGGAGCAGTACTTC

v_call: TRBV19
clone_size: NA
d_call: TRBD1
j_call: TRBJ1-1
cdr3_aa: CASRRDRGVPEAFF
cdr3_nt: TGTGCCAGTAGGAGAGACAGGGGCGTACCTGAAGCTTTCTTT

v_call: TRBV7-9
clone_size: NA
d_call: TRBD1
j_call: TRBJ2-3
cdr3_aa: CASSPDRDPDTQYF
cdr3_nt: TGTGCCAGCAGCCCGGACAGGGACCCAGATACGCAGTATTTT

v_call: TRBV4-2
clone_size: NA
d_call: NA
j_call: TRBJ2-1
cdr3_aa: CASSLQLTGFHEQFF
cdr3_nt: TGTGCCAGCAGCCTCCAATTGACGGGATTCCATGAGCAGTTCTTC

v_call: TRBV3-1/TRBV3-2
clone_size: NA
d_call: NA
j_call: TRBJ2-3
cdr3_aa: CASSQVRDTQYF
cdr3_nt: TGTGCCAGCAGCCAAGTTCGAGATACGCAGTATTTT

v_call: TRBV7-9
clone_size: NA
d_call: TRBD2
j_call: TRBJ2-2
cdr3_aa: CASSLQTGGPGELFF
cdr3_nt: TGTGCCAGCAGCTTACAGACGGGGGGTCCCGGGGAGCTGTTTTTT

v_call: TRBV6-6
clone_size: NA
d_call: NA
j_call: TRBJ2-1
cdr3_aa: CASSYEASSYNEQFF
cdr3_nt: TGTGCCAGCAGTTACGAAGCTAGCTCCTACAATGAGCAGTTCTTC

v_call: TRBV19
clone_size: NA
d_call: NA
j_call: TRBJ2-5
cdr3_aa: CASSVRGQETQYF
cdr3_nt: TGTGCCAGTAGCGTTAGGGGTCAAGAGACCCAGTACTTC

v_call: TRBV15
clone_size: NA
d_call: NA
j_call: TRBJ2-5
cdr3_aa: CATSRDRVQTQYF
cdr3_nt: TGTGCCACCAGCAGAGACAGGGTTCAGACCCAGTACTTC

v_call: TRBV30
clone_size: NA
d_call: NA
j_call: TRBJ2-7
cdr3_aa: CAWSAAGQQYF
cdr3_nt: TGTGCCTGGAGTGCCGCGGGACAGCAGTACTTC

v_call: TRBV5-1
clone_size: NA
d_call: NA
j_call: TRBJ1-2
cdr3_aa: CASSFGQQQGGYGYTF
cdr3_nt: TGCGCCAGCAGCTTTGGCCAACAACAGGGAGGGTATGGCTACACCTTC

v_call: TRBV19
clone_size: NA
d_call: TRBD1
j_call: TRBJ1-2
cdr3_aa: CASTAPGQGGRSYGYTF
cdr3_nt: TGTGCCAGTACCGCCCCCGGACAGGGGGGGAGAAGCTATGGCTACACCTTC

v_call: TRBV28
clone_size: once
d_call: TRBD1
j_call: TRBJ2-5
cdr3_aa: CASSEPMTGGFQETQYF
cdr3_nt: TGTGCCAGCAGTGAACCGATGACAGGGGGATTCCAAGAGACCCAGTACTTC

v_call: TRBV9
clone_size: NA
d_call: NA
j_call: TRBJ1-1
cdr3_aa: CASSVGGENTEAFF
cdr3_nt: TGTGCCAGCAGCGTTGGGGGGGAGAACACTGAAGCTTTCTTT

v_call: TRBV7-8
clone_size: NA
d_call: TRBD1
j_call: TRBJ1-3
cdr3_aa: CASSLEVRDRAGNTIYF
cdr3_nt: TGTGCCAGCAGCTTAGAAGTTAGAGACAGGGCAGGAAACACCATATATTTT

v_call: TRBV11-3
clone_size: NA
d_call: TRBD1
j_call: TRBJ1-6
cdr3_aa: CASSLGQENSPLHF
cdr3_nt: TGTGCCAGCAGCCTGGGACAGGAGAATTCACCCCTCCACTTT

v_call: TRBV7-2
clone_size: NA
d_call: NA
j_call: TRBJ2-2
cdr3_aa: CASSLGLIGELFF
cdr3_nt: TGTGCCAGCAGCTTGGGGCTTATCGGGGAGCTGTTTTTT

v_call: TRBV10-3
clone_size: NA
d_call: NA
j_call: TRBJ2-6
cdr3_aa: CAIRSSGANVLTF
cdr3_nt: TGTGCCATCCGGAGCTCTGGGGCCAACGTCCTGACTTTC

v_call: TRBV19
clone_size: once
d_call: NA
j_call: TRBJ2-2
cdr3_aa: CASSMGRSYYTGELFF
cdr3_nt: TGTGCCAGTAGTATGGGCCGCAGCTACTACACCGGGGAGCTGTTTTTT

v_call: TRBV18
clone_size: NA
d_call: NA
j_call: TRBJ1-6
cdr3_aa: CASSPTRDNSPLHF
cdr3_nt: TGTGCCAGCTCACCAACGAGAGATAATTCACCCCTCCACTTT

v_call: TRBV2
clone_size: NA
d_call: TRBD2
j_call: TRBJ2-2
cdr3_aa: CASSEGLAGVGELFF
cdr3_nt: TGTGCCAGCAGTGAAGGACTAGCGGGGGTTGGGGAGCTGTTTTTT

v_call: TRBV7-9
clone_size: NA
d_call: NA
j_call: TRBJ1-2
cdr3_aa: CASSRSYGYTF
cdr3_nt: TGTGCCAGCAGTCGGAGCTATGGCTACACCTTC

v_call: TRBV18
clone_size: NA
d_call: NA
j_call: TRBJ1-1
cdr3_aa: CASSPTVNTEAFF
cdr3_nt: TGTGCCAGCTCACCAACTGTAAACACTGAAGCTTTCTTT

v_call: TRBV7-2
clone_size: NA
d_call: NA
j_call: TRBJ2-7
cdr3_aa: CASSSNSYEQYF
cdr3_nt: TGTGCCAGCAGCTCCAACTCCTACGAGCAGTACTTC

v_call: TRBV19
clone_size: NA
d_call: TRBD2
j_call: TRBJ2-7
cdr3_aa: CASMGRSGSLSGEQYF
cdr3_nt: TGTGCCAGTATGGGGAGGAGCGGGAGCCTCTCGGGCGAGCAGTACTTC

v_call: TRBV11-3
clone_size: NA
d_call: NA
j_call: TRBJ2-3
cdr3_aa: CASSRGQSSTDTQYF
cdr3_nt: TGTGCCAGCAGCCGTGGACAGTCTAGCACAGATACGCAGTATTTT

v_call: TRBV4-1
clone_size: NA
d_call: NA
j_call: TRBJ2-5
cdr3_aa: CASSQVITRGGVQETQYF
cdr3_nt: TGCGCCAGCAGCCAAGTTATTACCCGAGGGGGGGTCCAAGAGACCCAGTACTTC

v_call: TRBV28
clone_size: few
d_call: TRBD2
j_call: TRBJ2-5
cdr3_aa: CASSPGLAGVETQYF
cdr3_nt: TGTGCCAGCAGTCCGGGACTAGCGGGAGTGGAGACCCAGTACTTC

v_call: TRBV21-1
clone_size: NA
d_call: NA
j_call: TRBJ1-5
cdr3_aa: CASNMTRGVSNQPQHF
cdr3_nt: TGTGCCAGTAATATGACCAGGGGAGTAAGCAATCAGCCCCAGCATTTT